This TCR beta chain was retrieved from a study of tumor-infiltrating lymphocytes in localized non-small cell lung cancer (dated by TCRdb to about 2021). A note on the overall study: The cohort included patients whose samples were collected after neoadjuvant chemotherapy, as well as both smokers and never-smokers and several histologies. From each patient came resected tumor tissue plus uninvolved lung tissue from that same patient, and the uninvolved lung tissue was described as non-adjacent to the tumor. TCR sequencing was one of several integrated assays, alongside flow cytometry, multiplex immunofluorescence, RNA-seq, exome sequencing and proteomics, applied to the same patients. In total, the ICON cohort was made up of about 150 surgical patients who had localized non-small cell lung cancer and whose tumors were resected. A total of some 50 patients were included in the paired tumor versus uninvolved lung comparison of immunoSEQ T-cell fraction. General findings and caveats noted by the study authors: Because different assays used different pieces of the same tissue, intratumor heterogeneity could not be separated from technical variation. Since assay coverage differed from patient to patient depending on how much tissue was available, TCR sequencing was done for only a subset of the cohort. Higher T cell infiltration in tumors than in uninvolved lung tissue was supported by TCRbeta sequencing, consistent with immunofluorescence CD3 counts. No difference in TCR-derived T-cell fraction was observed between the flow cytometry-defined immunotypes IM1 (good prognosis) and IM2 (poor prognosis). Recurrence-free survival showed no association with tumor T-cell fraction measured by TCR sequencing (p = 0.61).

The immunoSEQ assay used for TCR sequencing gave the T-cell fraction in both tumor and uninvolved lung tissue. The authors' analysis ran thus. For survival analysis, patients were divided into high (upper tertile) and low (lower two tertiles) T-cell fraction groups, which were compared by log-rank test. A signed-rank test was used to test paired tumor versus uninvolved lung differences in T-cell fraction. As stored in TCRdb, this immuneACCESS dataset retains in-frame rearrangements with V and J assigned. A fraction of the clones does not appear; measured against another copy, unresolved V genes explain less than half of the discrepancy, and the remainder lacks a known reason. V, J and clone size are taken as reported in that table, and D and trimming were inferred from the DNA itself. The sample profile shows fewer than 15,000 clones; approximately 71% of them were found once. The ten biggest clones cover 7% to 8.5% of the sample.

ICON enrollment began in the first half of 2016, and the last patient was enrolled in 2018. Fresh tumor and matched uninvolved tissue for in-depth immune analyses, including TCR sequencing, were collected from a subcohort of 65 to 80 patients. No cell sorting was done, and TCR sequencing was instead run on DNA isolated from bulk tissue. Taken from the germline V gene, the CDR1 and CDR2 loops are SGHVS and FNYEAQ. Including cysteine and phenylalanine, the CDR3 has 15 amino acids. Solely the CDR3 DNA is kept, with 45 bases framed from the first base. Here V drops 5 bases and J drops 4 bases, and the junction holds 6 bases not matched to any gene. About this clone itself: Its antigen remains undetermined. Per-base qualities were not stored, and no clone one base away is much larger.

Recombination connected TRBV7-6 to TRBJ2-2; TRBD1 fits 8 bases in the junction. What was sequenced was lung tumor tissue. This sequence originates from a human donor with non-small cell lung cancer. The sequenced DNA: TGTGCCAGCAGCCCGGACAGGGTGGCCACCGGGGAGCTGTTTTTT. Its protein is CASSPDRVATGELFF.